Listed here are 27 T cell receptor beta chains from one sample, sequenced in a study of cytomegalovirus exposure and HLA in healthy donors. PCR was performed using 60 Vbeta and 13 Jbeta primers. Sequenced by immunoSEQ multiplex PCR; TCRdb stores in-frame clones only, minus some. The table includes 120,000 to 150,000 clones, 60% to 80% detected once. The sample consisted of PBMCs. The receptors were sampled from a middle-aged man in good health and CMV-seronegative.

In this sample, this clone turned up once. Other DNA sequences within the sample encode an identical CDR3. This chain connects TRBV27 to TRBJ1-2; possible D gene TRBD1, 5 bases. The CDR3 covers 15 residues. Trimming removed 6 bases from V and 8 bases from J, with 22 bases in between. CDR1 and CDR2 from the germline V gene are MNHEY and SMNVEV (reference sequence). CDR3 sequence (DNA): TGTGCCAGCAGCAGTTCTAATACGGGCGGGGGGGGCTACACCTTC. As protein: CASSSSNTGGGGYTF.

This clone appeared a few times. This chain connects TRBV4-3 to TRBJ2-3; a possible D gene is TRBD2 (7 bases). The CDR3 spans 17 residues. The germline V and J ends were trimmed by 0 bases and 0 bases, with 13 bases remaining between them. Germline V gene data show CDR1 as LGHNA and CDR2 as YSLEER. The CDR3 DNA follows: TGCGCCAGCAGCCAAGAATTTGCGGGGGCTAGCACAGATACGCAGTATTTT. It codes for CASSQEFAGASTDTQYF.

This clone was counted between two and nine times. The V gene is TRBV6-5, the J gene TRBJ2-7; 8 nucleotides line up with TRBD1. Germline CDR1 is MNHEY and CDR2 is SVGAGI. The length of the CDR3 is 13 residues. Trimming removed 4 bases from V and 4 bases from J; junction bases left unmatched: 3. Written as DNA, the CDR3 is TGTGCCAGCAGTTCGGGACAGGAGTACGAGCAGTACTTC. Its protein product is CASSSGQEYEQYF.

J is TRBJ2-2 and V is TRBV6-1, with D possibly matching TRBD1 (6 bases). The CDR3 is 16 amino acids. The V end was cut by 2 bases, the J end by 3 bases, with 13 bases between. Germline-derived CDR1 and CDR2 are MNHNS and SASEGT. The CDR3 here is CASSEWAGVDTGELFF. The CDR3 DNA follows: TGTGCCAGCAGTGAATGGGCAGGGGTAGACACCGGGGAGCTGTTTTTT.

The chain couples TRBV14 to TRBJ1-4, with D unresolved. Germline V gene lookup returns CDR1 SGHDN and CDR2 FVKESK. CDR3 length: 14 residues. The ends were cut back, 3 bases at V and 8 bases at J, with 13 bases in the middle. The CDR3 sequence: CASSQGAVWEKLFF. CDR3 bases: TGTGCCAGCAGCCAGGGCGCTGTGTGGGAAAAACTGTTTTTT.

The J gene is TRBJ1-6, the V gene TRBV7-9; D not resolved. Germline V gene lookup returns CDR1 SEHNR and CDR2 FQNEAQ (reference sequence). Trimming left V 5 bases short and J 5 bases short, with 4 bases between. The CDR3 is 12 residues long. The CDR3 DNA reads as TGTGCCAGCAGCCCGGATAATTCACCCCTCCACTTT. It yields the protein CASSPDNSPLHF.

The rearrangement links TRBV2 to TRBJ1-1, with no clear D. This CDR3 region has 11 residues. Trimming took 2 bases from V and 11 from J, leaving 9 bases between them. Germline-derived CDR1 and CDR2 are SNHLY and FYNNEI. CDR3 sequence (DNA): TGTGCCAGCAGTGAACCAGTTTTGGCTTTCTTT. It yields the protein CASSEPVLAFF.

This clone was seen a few times. The chain carries TRBV19 and TRBJ1-5, with 7 bases lining up with TRBD1. CDR3 length: 13 residues. CDR1 and CDR2 from the germline V gene are LNHDA and SQIVND (reference sequence). V was clipped by 8 bases and J by 5 bases; unmatched bases: 6. CDR3 sequence reads: CASSDREHQPQHF. The CDR3 DNA reads TGTGCCAGTTCCGACAGGGAACATCAGCCCCAGCATTTT. The full variable domain, its missing parts supplied by reference TRBV19 and TRBJ1-5, is DGGITQSPKYLFRKEGQNVTLSCEQNLNHDAMYWYRQDPGQGLRLIYYSQIVNDFQKGDIAEGYSVSREKKESFPLTVTSAQKNPTAFYLCASSDREHQPQHFGDGTRLSIL.

Turning to this clone: The sample carries other DNA sequences with the same CDR3. In DNA form, the CDR3 reads TGCGCCAGCAGCCGATCCCTCCCCGGGACAGGTTTTGTTGTCTCACCCCTCCACTTT. Protein: CASSRSLPGTGFVVSPLHF. This chain joins TRBV4-3 and TRBJ1-6, with TRBD1 matching over 8 bases. V was pared by 4 bases and J by 10 bases, with 21 bases of the junction left unmatched. Germline CDR1 reads LGHNA; CDR2 reads YSLEER. The CDR3 consists of 19 residues.

The chain employs TRBV7-2 and TRBJ2-3; D might be TRBD2 (5 bases). The length of the CDR3 is 13 residues. CDR1 is SGHTA, CDR2 FQGNSA, per germline. The V and J ends lost 5 bases and 3 bases respectively, with 9 bases between them. The CDR3 nucleotides read TGTGCCAGCAGCCTCCCGGGAACAGATACGCAGTATTTT. Amino acid sequence: CASSLPGTDTQYF.

The rearrangement joins TRBV2 to TRBJ2-2, with TRBD1 identical over 8 bases. This CDR3 spans 13 amino acids. J gave up 5 bases and V 8 bases, and 4 bases lay outside the gene matches. The germline gives CDR1 SNHLY, CDR2 FYNNEI. The DNA of the CDR3 is TGTGCCAGCGGGACAGGTGCTACCGGGGAGCTGTTTTTT. As protein: CASGTGATGELFF. Based on the CDR3 plus reference TRBV2 and TRBJ2-2, the full variable domain is EPEVTQTPSHQVTQMGQEVILRCVPISNHLYFYWYRQILGQKVEFLVSFYNNEISEKSEIFDDQFSVERPDGSNFTLKIRSTKLEDSAMYFCASGTGATGELFFGEGSRLTVL.

V gene TRBV5-1 combines with J gene TRBJ2-7, with D tentatively TRBD2 (6 bases). V lost 4 bases to trimming and J lost 5 bases, with 10 bases between them. The CDR3 is made up of 12 amino acids. Germline CDR1 SGHRS, CDR2 YFSETQ. CDR3 residues: CASSPPGDEQYF. CDR3 nucleotides: TGCGCCAGCAGCCCCCCGGGAGACGAGCAGTACTTC.

Details on this clone: Compared with germline, one end of the junction differs, possibly owing to a read error. This rearrangement joins TRBV5-1 to TRBJ1-2; unclear D gene. The length of the CDR3 is 15 residues. Germline loops: CDR1 SGHRS, CDR2 YFSETQ. The CDR3 sequence: CASSLVSAINYGYTF. In nucleotides, the CDR3 is TGTGCCAGCAGCTTGGTATCAGCGATTAACTATGGCTACACCTTC.

The V gene is TRBV11-2, the J gene TRBJ2-1; 7 bases agree with TRBD1. Germline V gene lookup returns CDR1 SGHAT and CDR2 FQNNGV. The CDR3 is made up of 15 amino acids. The V gene end was trimmed by 5 bases and the J gene end by 7 bases; junction bases not matched to a gene: 11. The chain's CDR3 is CASSRFYDRENEQFF. The CDR3 DNA reads TGTGCCAGCAGCCGGTTCTATGACAGGGAAAATGAGCAGTTCTTC.

The chain combines TRBV4-2 with TRBJ1-2; the D is unclear. Trimming took off 4 bases at V and 2 bases at J, with 11 bases between the two ends. This CDR3 is 14 amino acids long. The germline V gene encodes CDR1 LGHNA and CDR2 YNFKEQ. In nucleotides, the CDR3 is TGTGCCAGCAGCCCAAGACGGAGGAACTATGGCTACACCTTC. Translation gives CASSPRRRNYGYTF.

This chain links TRBV27 with TRBJ1-5; D may be TRBD1 (6 bases). Trimming stripped 5 bases from V and 4 bases from J, with 18 bases between. In germline, CDR1 is MNHEY, CDR2 SMNVEV (reference sequence). CDR3 length: 16 amino acids. The CDR3 DNA reads as TGTGCCAGCAGTGCCGGCGGAGGACAGAGAAATCAGCCCCAGCATTTT. Its translation is CASSAGGGQRNQPQHF.

The V and J genes are TRBV5-4 and TRBJ1-3; D possibly corresponds to TRBD1 (5 bases). The CDR3 contains 15 residues. V dropped 0 bases and J dropped 4 bases, with 11 bases sitting between them. The V gene's germline CDR1 is SGHNT and CDR2 YYREEE (reference sequence). CDR3 nucleotide sequence: TGTGCCAGCAGCTTGGAGGGAGGGACGGGAAACACCATATATTTT. Its translation is CASSLEGGTGNTIYF.

V and J are TRBV9 and TRBJ1-1; no clear D. Between the trimmed V and J ends, which lost 6 bases and 0 bases, there was a span of 15 bases. Germline V gene sequence: CDR1 SGDLS, CDR2 YYNGEE. There are 15 residues in the CDR3. DNA for the CDR3: TGTGCCAGCACCCCGGGTCCAGACTTGAACACTGAAGCTTTCTTT. This encodes CASTPGPDLNTEAFF.

This chain uses TRBV7-9 with TRBJ2-2; D is ambiguous. The CDR3 is 18 amino acids. From germline, CDR1 is SEHNR and CDR2 FQNEAQ (reference sequence). V lost 5 bases and J lost 4, with 23 bases in between. The CDR3 is CASSRAVVPPGGTGELFF. The CDR3, as DNA: TGTGCCAGCAGCAGAGCCGTCGTGCCGCCCGGCGGCACCGGGGAGCTGTTTTTT.

This sequence joins TRBV9 and TRBJ2-1, with D possibly TRBD2 on 5 matching bases. Germline V lookup: CDR1 SGDLS, CDR2 YYNGEE. The length of the CDR3 is 15 residues. Trimming cost V 2 bases and J 6 bases, with 15 bases left between them. CDR3 region: CASSVDPTAGNEQFF. The DNA of the CDR3 is TGTGCCAGCAGCGTGGACCCGACGGCGGGCAATGAGCAGTTCTTC.

This clone has just a few counts. The chain carries TRBV2 and TRBJ2-7; TRBD1 agrees at 8 bases. The V segment lost 7 bases and the J segment 4 bases; nucleotides outside the gene matches: 12. The CDR3 totals 15 residues. CDR1 is SNHLY and CDR2 is FYNNEI in the germline V gene. CDR3 amino acids: CASKVRGTGTYEQYF. The CDR3 nucleotides are TGTGCCAGCAAGGTACGCGGGACAGGCACGTACGAGCAGTACTTC.

V is TRBV15 and J is TRBJ1-2; 7 bases align to TRBD1. The CDR3 covers 14 residues. V lost 9 bases, J lost 2 bases, and 9 bases stayed unmatched. Germline V lookup: CDR1 LNHNV, CDR2 YYDKDF (reference sequence). The CDR3 spells CATSRRGHNYGYTF. CDR3 DNA: TGTGCCACTTCACGGAGGGGGCACAACTATGGCTACACCTTC. The complete variable domain, with remaining parts taken from reference TRBV15 and TRBJ1-2, reads DAMVIQNPRYQVTQFGKPVTLSCSQTLNHNVMYWYQQKSSQAPKLLFHYYDKDFNNEADTPDNFQSRRPNTSFCFLDIRSPGLGDTAMYLCATSRRGHNYGYTFGSGTRLTVV.

The chain couples TRBV7-3 to TRBJ2-1; D gene ambiguous. CDR3 length: 12 amino acids. The germline CDR1 and CDR2 sequences are SGHTA and FQGTGA. V was cut by 2 bases and J by 6 bases, with 5 bases left in between. CDR3 bases: TGTGCCAGCAGCTTACCGGGCAATGAGCAGTTCTTC. Amino acid sequence: CASSLPGNEQFF.

As to this clone: Other DNA sequences from this sample encode an identical CDR3 as well. The J gene is TRBJ2-7, the V gene TRBV6-5; 12 bases agree with TRBD1. Losses at the gene ends were 6 bases for V and 5 bases for J; bases not matched to a gene: 8. Germline V gene data show CDR1 as MNHEY and CDR2 as SVGAGI. This CDR3 comprises 15 residues. The CDR3 spells CASRLSGTGGDEQYF. The CDR3 DNA reads as TGTGCCAGCAGATTATCCGGGACAGGGGGCGACGAGCAGTACTTC.

This clone occurred a few times. The V and J genes are TRBV25-1 and TRBJ1-4; D gene uncertain. The germline V gene has CDR1 MGHDK and CDR2 SYGVNS. V lost 7 bases and J 3 bases, leaving 12 bases between the germline ends. The CDR3 runs to 14 residues. The CDR3 nucleotides read TGTGCCAGCACCAGTTGGGCCTCTAATGAAAAACTGTTTTTT. Translating it yields CASTSWASNEKLFF.

V is TRBV28 and J is TRBJ2-1, with 9 bases aligning to TRBD2. The CDR3 extends over 14 amino acids. V was pared by 6 bases and J by 0 bases, with 0 bases of the junction left unmatched. The V gene's germline CDR1 is MDHEN and CDR2 SYDVKM. The CDR3 sequence: CASRGLASYNEQFF. DNA of the CDR3: TGTGCCAGCAGGGGACTAGCCTCCTACAATGAGCAGTTCTTC.

In this sample, this clone turned up a few times. The chain uses TRBV5-5 and TRBJ1-5; no clear D. This CDR3 spans 13 amino acids. Germline V gives CDR1 SGHKS, CDR2 YYEKEE (reference sequence). Deletions cut 0 bases from V and 3 bases from J, with 4 bases between. CDR3 region: CASSLAYNQPQHF. The CDR3, as DNA: TGTGCCAGCAGCTTGGCTTACAATCAGCCCCAGCATTTT.